This is a list of T cell receptor beta chains from one sample in a study of cytomegalovirus exposure and HLA in healthy donors. This table comes from immunoSEQ multiplex PCR, and its TCRdb copy is limited to in-frame clones, with some not included. The table has 150,000 to 200,000 clones, 75% seen once. The sequenced material came from PBMCs. All receptors derive from a woman aged 35 to 49 in good health and CMV-seropositive. The CDR3 runs from the conserved cysteine through the conserved F or W. The order of the fields is CDR3 DNA, CDR3 protein, J gene, V gene, D gene, clone size. A D gene is named only where the DNA matches it firmly. Rows give clone size only sometimes, using once, few, many, or a class for an expanded clone.

TGTGCCAGCAGTTACAGGGGTGAGCCCCAGCATTTT CASSYRGEPQHF TRBJ1-5 TRBV6-5 - -
TGTGCTAGCAGCTTGCATCCCGGGACAGGGAGCTCCTACGAGCAGTACTTC CASSLHPGTGSSYEQYF TRBJ2-7 TRBV7-7 TRBD1 -
TGTGCCAGCAGTGACGAAGGGAGTGGCTCGAGGTACGAGCAGTACTTC CASSDEGSGSRYEQYF TRBJ2-7 TRBV2 - -
TGCGCCAGCAGCTCTACGCTAGCGGGAGGCTCAAACACCGGGGAGCTGTTTTTT CASSSTLAGGSNTGELFF TRBJ2-2 TRBV5-1 TRBD2 -
TGTGCCAGCAGCAGGAGACAGGGAGCTAACTATGGCTACACCTTC CASSRRQGANYGYTF TRBJ1-2 TRBV11-2 TRBD1 few
TGCGCCAGCAGCTCGGCTTGGGGGGTGAACACCGGGGAGCTGTTTTTT CASSSAWGVNTGELFF TRBJ2-2 TRBV5-1 - few
TGTGCCATCAGCCTTACTGGGACAGAGAACTATGGCTACACCTTC CAISLTGTENYGYTF TRBJ1-2 TRBV10-3 TRBD1 once
TGTGCCAGCAGGGATTCGAGGGCGGACACTGAAGCTTTCTTT CASRDSRADTEAFF TRBJ1-1 TRBV28 - -
TGTGCCAGCAGCGTAGGACTAGCGGGAATAAATGAGCAGTTCTTC CASSVGLAGINEQFF TRBJ2-1 TRBV9 TRBD2 -
TGTGCCAGCAGACCAGGGACACCCATACAAGAGACCCAGTACTTC CASRPGTPIQETQYF TRBJ2-5 TRBV7-6 - few
TGTGCCAGCAGCACAATATACGCCGGGAAGGCGATCTCCTACGAGCAGTACTTC CASSTIYAGKAISYEQYF TRBJ2-7 TRBV7-2 - -
TGTGCCAGCAGCTTAGATGGAGAGCGGGGGCCTGGGGCCAACGTCCTGACTTTC CASSLDGERGPGANVLTF TRBJ2-6 TRBV11-2 TRBD2 -
TGTGCCAGCAGATATGAAAGGACAGGGGCCTACGAGCAGTACTTC CASRYERTGAYEQYF TRBJ2-7 TRBV6-5 TRBD1 -
TGTGCCAGCTCACGGGACTTTGATAATGAAAAACTGTTTTTT CASSRDFDNEKLFF TRBJ1-4 TRBV18 - -
TGCGCCAGCAGCCCCTCCACCTCGACTAGCGGGAGAGCTGAGCAGTACTTC CASSPSTSTSGRAEQYF TRBJ2-7 TRBV5-1 TRBD2 -
TGTGCCAGCTCACCAGAAACAGGACCCTCTGGAAACACCATATATTTT CASSPETGPSGNTIYF TRBJ1-3 TRBV18 - -
TGTGCCAGTACGAGTAGATCCTACAATGAGCAGTTCTTC CASTSRSYNEQFF TRBJ2-1 TRBV19 - -
TGTGCCAGCCAAAGGAACGGACAGGGAACGCGGGGCTACACCTTC CASQRNGQGTRGYTF TRBJ1-2 TRBV6-6 TRBD1 -
TGTGCCAGTAGTATAGGGTCGCAGGGTAATCGAGCTTTCTTT CASSIGSQGNRAFF TRBJ1-1 TRBV19 - -
TGTGCCATCAGTGTGAAAGCGGGAGAAGGGGAGCAGTACTTC CAISVKAGEGEQYF TRBJ2-7 TRBV10-3 TRBD2 -
TGTGCCAGCAGTTTATCGGGCGCAACTAATGAAAAACTGTTTTTT CASSLSGATNEKLFF TRBJ1-4 TRBV27 - once
TGTGCCAGCAGGACGGGACAGGAGGTTGGAAACACCATATATTTT CASRTGQEVGNTIYF TRBJ1-3 TRBV6-1 TRBD1 -
TGTGCCAGCAGCTGGGGGGTAAGCACAGATACGCAGTATTTT CASSWGVSTDTQYF TRBJ2-3 TRBV7-9 - -
TGTGCCAGCAGTGAAGCGGGCTTCTACGAGCAGTACTTC CASSEAGFYEQYF TRBJ2-7 TRBV6-1 - -
TGTGCCAGCAGTTTATCGAAATCCGGGAAGCACACTGAAGCTTTCTTT CASSLSKSGKHTEAFF TRBJ1-1 TRBV27 - few
TGTGCCAGCAGCCCCTACGCCGGGACTAGCGTAGGGGAGCTGTTTTTT CASSPYAGTSVGELFF TRBJ2-2 TRBV7-3 TRBD2 -
TGTGCCAGCAGTTACAATACCGGGACAGGGGCCGAGCAGTGCTTC CASSYNTGTGAEQCF TRBJ2-7 TRBV6-6 TRBD1 -
TGTGCCAGCAGCAAAGACGGTAGCGGGTTTTACGAGCAGTACTTC CASSKDGSGFYEQYF TRBJ2-7 TRBV11-2 TRBD2 -
TGTGCCAGTAGTACCCGGGACACTAATAGCAATCAGCCCCAGCATTTT CASSTRDTNSNQPQHF TRBJ1-5 TRBV19 - few
TGTGCCAGCAGCCAGGGACCGGGACTAGCGGGGGCCTACGAGCAGTACTTC CASSQGPGLAGAYEQYF TRBJ2-7 TRBV4-2 TRBD2 -
TGTGCCAGCAGTGACTCAACAGGGAATGGCTACACCTTC CASSDSTGNGYTF TRBJ1-2 TRBV6-4 - -
TGTGCCAGCAGCTTATTGCCCCGTGGACAGGGCGATTCACCCCTCCACTTT CASSLLPRGQGDSPLHF TRBJ1-6 TRBV7-3 TRBD1 -
TGTGCCAGCAGCTTAGTGGCTAGCGGAAGCACAGATACGCAGTATTTT CASSLVASGSTDTQYF TRBJ2-3 TRBV7-9 TRBD2 -
TGTGCCAGCAGTGCTCTCCGTGAGCGGGAGGGTACAGATACGCAGTATTTT CASSALREREGTDTQYF TRBJ2-3 TRBV6-1 TRBD2 -
TGTGCCAGCAGTCGGGTTGAGCAGTACTTC CASSRVEQYF TRBJ2-5 TRBV28 - few
TGTGCCAGCAAATACCAAAGCGGGAGGGCCGCGGACGAGCAGTACTTC CASKYQSGRAADEQYF TRBJ2-7 TRBV4-2 TRBD2 -
TGTGCCAGCAGCGCCGGGACTAGCGGGACCTACGAGCAGTACTTC CASSAGTSGTYEQYF TRBJ2-7 TRBV9 TRBD2 -
TGTGCCAGTAGTCGAGATAGCAATCAGCCCCAGCATTTT CASSRDSNQPQHF TRBJ1-5 TRBV19 - -
TGTGCCAGCAGCGCAGGGATGGGAGAGACCCAGTACTTC CASSAGMGETQYF TRBJ2-5 TRBV27 - -